The 18 T cell receptor beta chains reported below all come from one sample, sequenced in a study of read filtering for tumor transcriptome and immune sequencing. This library used roughly 0.4 ug RNA and molecular barcoded adaptors spanning alpha/delta and beta/gamma chains. TCRdb itself ran the reads through MiXCR, one entry per CDR3 protein. The sample contains tens of thousands of distinct CDR3 sequences, approximately 14% of which appear only once. Source material: a population of CD138-negative cells sorted from bone marrow. These receptors originate from a donor aged 40 or older with multiple myeloma.

The sample holds many counts of this clonotype. The CDR3 sequence: CSASLAGAVNEQFF. The CDR3 bases are TGCAGTGCCTCACTAGCGGGAGCAGTAAATGAGCAGTTCTTC. The rearrangement joins TRBV20-1 to TRBJ2-1; 11 bases fit TRBD2. The CDR3 loop spans 14 amino acids. V lost 6 bases, J lost 7 bases, and 8 bases stayed unmatched. The germline V gene encodes CDR1 DFQATT and CDR2 SNEGSKA (reference sequence).

This clonotype was counted many times. This chain joins TRBV11-3 and TRBJ2-3, with 10 bases aligning to TRBD2. V dropped 1 base and J dropped 9; count of bases not matched to a gene: 16. CDR1 and CDR2 from the germline V gene are SGHNT and YENEEA. This CDR3 contains 18 residues. The CDR3 region is CASSLVSPKSSGSSTQYF. The CDR3 DNA reads as TGTGCCAGCAGCTTAGTATCCCCTAAGTCTAGCGGGAGTTCGACGCAGTATTTT. Full variable domain (missing parts from reference TRBV11-3 and TRBJ2-3): EAGVVQSPRYKIIEKKQPVAFWCNPISGHNTLYWYLQNLGQGPELLIRYENEEAVDDSQLPKDRFSAERLKGVDSTLKIQPAELGDSAVYLCASSLVSPKSSGSSTQYFGPGTRLTVL.

This clonotype appeared many times. The chain carries TRBV7-9 and TRBJ2-5; D is ambiguous. The CDR3 has 14 amino acids. Germline CDR1 and CDR2: SEHNR and FQNEAQ (reference sequence). The V and J ends lost 4 bases and 12 bases respectively, with 21 bases between them. CDR3 sequence: CASSSTDNRWYEYF. The DNA of the CDR3 is TGTGCCAGCAGCTCGACCGACAACCGGTGGTATGAGTACTTC. Supplemented by reference TRBV7-9 and TRBJ2-5, the full variable domain reads DTGVSQNPRHKITKRGQNVTFRCDPISEHNRLYWYRQTLGQGPEFLTYFQNEAQLEKSRLLSDRFSAERPKGSFSTLEIQRTEQGDSAMYLCASSSTDNRWYEYFGPGTRLLVL.

About this clonotype: This likely stems from a read error, as it lies one base from a far larger clone. The CDR3 protein is CASSLDLKDNEKPFF. In DNA, the CDR3 is TGTGCCAGCAGCTTAGATTTAAAGGATAATGAAAAACCGTTTTTT. The chain combines TRBV11-2 with TRBJ1-4; D gene ambiguous. This CDR3 has 15 amino acids. The germline V gene has CDR1 SGHAT and CDR2 FQNNGV.

Many counts were recorded for this clonotype. J is TRBJ2-3 and V is TRBV5-4; no firm D call. This CDR3 contains 16 residues. The V gene's germline CDR1 is SGHNT and CDR2 YYREEE (reference sequence). V was cut by 6 bases and J by 5 bases, with 22 bases left in between. CDR3 DNA: TGTGCCAGCACGCCGTCGCCCGGAGAGAGGCAAGATACGCAGTATTTT. Its protein is CASTPSPGERQDTQYF. Full variable domain (missing parts from reference TRBV5-4 and TRBJ2-3): ETGVTQSPTHLIKTRGQQVTLRCSSQSGHNTVSWYQQALGQGPQFIFQYYREEENGRGNFPPRFSGLQFPNYSSELNVNALELDDSALYLCASTPSPGERQDTQYFGPGTRLTVL.

This clonotype came up many times. The chain uses TRBV10-1 and TRBJ2-2, with D hard to call. The germline V gene has CDR1 WNHNN and CDR2 SYGVQD (reference sequence). The CDR3 is 13 residues long. V was pared by 0 bases and J by 7 bases, with 6 bases between. In DNA form, the CDR3 reads TGCGCCAGCAGTGAGTCACTCTACGGGGAGCTGTTTTTT. As protein: CASSESLYGELFF.

This clonotype was recorded at least ten times. V is TRBV20-1 and J is TRBJ1-1; D possibly corresponds to TRBD1 (5 bases). The CDR3 runs to 17 residues. Germline V CDR1 and CDR2: DFQATT, SNEGSKA (reference sequence). V lost 2 bases to trimming and J lost 1 base, with 20 bases between them. The CDR3 nucleotides read TGCAGTGCTAGACTGTCTACCGCGGGGACGGCGAACACTGAAGCTTTCTTT. Its translation is CSARLSTAGTANTEAFF.

This clonotype was counted at least ten times. This chain links TRBV19 with TRBJ2-7; tentative D call: TRBD2 (5 bases). The CDR3 length is 17 residues. Trimming left V 0 bases short and J 0 bases short, with 15 bases between. CDR1 is LNHDA and CDR2 is SQIVND in the germline V gene (reference sequence). CDR3 nucleotides: TGTGCCAGTAGTATAGATTTCTGGACTGGAACCTCCTACGAGCAGTACTTC. It codes for CASSIDFWTGTSYEQYF.

This clonotype has at least ten counts. The chain is built from TRBV6-4 and TRBJ2-2; 7 bases line up with TRBD2. In germline, CDR1 is MRHNA, CDR2 SNTAGT. The J segment lost 4 bases and the V segment lost 8 bases, leaving 7 bases of the junction unmatched. The CDR3 is 14 amino acids. The CDR3 sequence: CASRKSGGTGELFF. Here the CDR3 DNA reads TGTGCCAGCCGAAAGTCGGGGGGCACCGGGGAGCTGTTTTTT.

This clonotype was detected many times. The J gene is TRBJ2-5, the V gene TRBV6-2 or TRBV6-3; 14 bases line up with TRBD2. With V trimmed by 4 bases and J by 5 bases, 6 bases remained unmatched. Germline CDR1 and CDR2: MNHEY and SVGEGT. There are 16 residues in the CDR3. CDR3 nucleotide sequence: TGTGCCAGCAGTTCAGGACTAGCGGGAGGACAGGAGACCCAGTACTTC. Translation: CASSSGLAGGQETQYF.

The table lists this clonotype with many counts. The V and J genes are TRBV5-1 and TRBJ2-3, with D tentatively TRBD2 (6 bases). The V and J ends lost 5 bases and 7 bases respectively, with 20 bases between them. CDR1 is SGHRS and CDR2 is YFSETQ in the germline V gene. The CDR3 is made up of 15 amino acids. CDR3 sequence: CASREWMSGLYTQYF. Here the CDR3 DNA reads TGCGCCAGCAGGGAGTGGATGAGCGGGCTTTATACGCAGTATTTT.

Many counts were recorded for this clonotype. The junction departs from germline at one end; a sequencing error may be responsible. The chain recombines TRBV14 with TRBJ1-4; D not resolved. CDR3 size: 13 residues. Germline V gives CDR1 SGHDN, CDR2 FVKESK. The CDR3 sequence is CASSKDRSGVLFF. The CDR3 DNA is TGTGCCAGCAGCAAAGACCGCTCCGGGGTACTGTTTTTT.

This clonotype was detected many times. The V call is TRBV7-3, the J call TRBJ2-5, with 7 nucleotides matching TRBD1. Germline V CDR1 and CDR2: SGHTA, FQGTGA. The CDR3 consists of 15 residues. J gave up 1 base and V 2 bases, and 4 bases lay outside the gene matches. CDR3 nucleotides: TGTGCCAGCAGCTTACCCCGGGACAGCCAAGAGACCCAGTACTTC. Protein product: CASSLPRDSQETQYF. The complete variable domain, with remaining parts taken from reference TRBV7-3 and TRBJ2-5, reads GAGVSQTPSNKVTEKGKYVELRCDPISGHTALYWYRQSLGQGPEFLIYFQGTGAADDSGLPNDRFFAVRPEGSVSTLKIQRTERGDSAVYLCASSLPRDSQETQYFGPGTRLLVL.

This rearrangement joins TRBV5-1 to TRBJ1-3, with unresolved D. The CDR3 is 15 residues long. The ends were cut back, 4 bases at V and 0 bases at J, with 11 bases in the middle. Germline V gives CDR1 SGHRS, CDR2 YFSETQ. The CDR3 DNA reads TGCGCCAGCAGCGAGGCCGCCAGCTCTGGAAACACCATATATTTT. It is translated as CASSEAASSGNTIYF.

Ten or more counts support this clonotype. This sequence joins TRBV10-2 and TRBJ2-1; 7 bases fit TRBD2. V was clipped by 6 bases and J by 7 bases; unmatched bases: 12. This CDR3 has 15 residues. CDR1 and CDR2 (germline): WSHSY, SAAADI. The CDR3 bases are TGCGCCAGCAGGAGAGCGGGAAAGTTTGCGAATGAGCAGTTCTTC. This translates into CASRRAGKFANEQFF.

The sample holds many counts of this clonotype. J is TRBJ2-3 and V is TRBV3-1, with 9 bases lining up with TRBD1. After removal of 1 base from V and 1 base from J, the junction contained 3 bases not matched to a gene. CDR3 length equals 16 residues. Per the germline V gene, CDR1 is LGHDT and CDR2 is YNNKEL (reference sequence). The CDR3 DNA reads TGTGCCAGCAGCCAAGGAACAGGGGGCCGCACAGATACGCAGTATTTT. Protein product: CASSQGTGGRTDTQYF.

This clonotype occurred many times. This chain joins TRBV7-8 and TRBJ2-5, with D perhaps TRBD1 (5 bases). Germline V gene lookup returns CDR1 SGHVS and CDR2 FQNEAQ. The CDR3 runs 15 residues. The ends were cut back, 4 bases at V and 4 bases at J, with 16 bases in the middle. CDR3 nucleotide sequence: TGTGCCAGCAGCTCGTACAGGATCCCTGGAGAGACCCAGTACTTC. This codes for CASSSYRIPGETQYF.

This clonotype was counted at least ten times. The chain has TRBV7-9 and TRBJ2-7; TRBD1 agrees at 9 bases. Germline lookup yields CDR1 SEHNR and CDR2 FQNEAQ (reference sequence). Trimming cost V 10 bases and J 6 bases; bases outside gene matches: 7. This CDR3 comprises 12 residues. As DNA, the CDR3 is TGTGCCAACGGGGGACAGGGAGGCGAGCAGTACTTC. This translates into CANGGQGGEQYF.